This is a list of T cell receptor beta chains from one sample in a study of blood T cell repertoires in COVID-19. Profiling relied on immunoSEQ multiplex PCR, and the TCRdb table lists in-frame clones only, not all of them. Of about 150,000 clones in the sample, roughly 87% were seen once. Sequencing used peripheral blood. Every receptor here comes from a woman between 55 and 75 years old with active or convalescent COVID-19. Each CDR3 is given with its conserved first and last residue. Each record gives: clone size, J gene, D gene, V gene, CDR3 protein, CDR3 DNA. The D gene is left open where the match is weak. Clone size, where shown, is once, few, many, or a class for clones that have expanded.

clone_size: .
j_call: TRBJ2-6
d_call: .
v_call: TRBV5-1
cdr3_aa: CASSGTASGANVLTF
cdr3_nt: TGCGCCAGCAGCGGGACTGCTTCTGGGGCCAACGTCCTGACTTTC

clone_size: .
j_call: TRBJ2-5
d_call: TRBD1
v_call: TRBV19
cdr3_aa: CASSTGTVIQETQYF
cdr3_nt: TGTGCCAGTAGTACAGGGACAGTCATACAAGAGACCCAGTACTTC

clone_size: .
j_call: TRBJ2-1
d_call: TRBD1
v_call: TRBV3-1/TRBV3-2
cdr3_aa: CASSERQGSYNEQFF
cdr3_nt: TGTGCCAGCAGCGAACGACAGGGGTCCTACAATGAGCAGTTCTTC

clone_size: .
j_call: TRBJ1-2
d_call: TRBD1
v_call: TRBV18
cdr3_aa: CASSRDRGYGYTF
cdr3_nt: TGTGCCAGCTCACGAGACAGGGGCTATGGCTACACCTTC

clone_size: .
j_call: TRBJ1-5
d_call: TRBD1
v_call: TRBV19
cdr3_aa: CASSMGQGANQPQHF
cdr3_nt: TGTGCCAGTAGTATGGGCCAGGGGGCCAATCAGCCCCAGCATTTT

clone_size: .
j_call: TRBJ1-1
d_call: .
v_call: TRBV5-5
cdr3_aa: CASSSSKYTEAFF
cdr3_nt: TGTGCCAGCAGCTCTTCTAAGTACACTGAAGCTTTCTTT

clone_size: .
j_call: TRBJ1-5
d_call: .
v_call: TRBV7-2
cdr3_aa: CASSFTGSNQPQHF
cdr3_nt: TGTGCCAGCAGTTTCACAGGGAGCAATCAGCCCCAGCATTTT

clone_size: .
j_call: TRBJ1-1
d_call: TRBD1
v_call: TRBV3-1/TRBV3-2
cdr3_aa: CASSQGGQVNTEAFF
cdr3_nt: TGTGCCAGCAGCCAAGGGGGACAGGTGAACACTGAAGCTTTCTTT

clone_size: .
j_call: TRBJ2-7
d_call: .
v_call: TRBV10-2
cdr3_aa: CASSESRGEQYF
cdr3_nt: TGCGCCAGCAGTGAGTCGAGAGGCGAGCAGTACTTC

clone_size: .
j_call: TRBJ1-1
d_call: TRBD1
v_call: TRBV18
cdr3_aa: CASSQTGVGTEAFF
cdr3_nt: TGTGCCAGCTCACAAACAGGGGTCGGCACTGAAGCTTTCTTT

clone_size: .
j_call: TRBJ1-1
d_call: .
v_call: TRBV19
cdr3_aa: CASSIEGVGGSEAFF
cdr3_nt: TGTGCCAGTAGTATAGAAGGAGTAGGAGGGTCTGAAGCTTTCTTT

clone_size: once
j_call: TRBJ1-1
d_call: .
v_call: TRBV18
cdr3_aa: CASSPPSGEAFF
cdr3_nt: TGTGCCAGCTCACCACCCTCAGGTGAAGCTTTCTTT

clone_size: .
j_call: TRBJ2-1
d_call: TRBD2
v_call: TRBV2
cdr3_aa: CASTPGLAGVEFF
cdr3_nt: TGTGCCAGCACCCCCGGACTAGCGGGAGTGGAGTTCTTC

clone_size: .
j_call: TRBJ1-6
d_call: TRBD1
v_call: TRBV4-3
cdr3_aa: CASSHGTDNNSPLHF
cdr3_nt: TGCGCCAGCAGCCACGGGACAGACAATAATTCACCCCTCCACTTT

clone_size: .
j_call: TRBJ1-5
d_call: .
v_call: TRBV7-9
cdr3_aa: CASSLASGGVGNQPQHF
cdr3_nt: TGTGCCAGCAGCTTAGCGTCCGGGGGGGTGGGCAATCAGCCCCAGCATTTT

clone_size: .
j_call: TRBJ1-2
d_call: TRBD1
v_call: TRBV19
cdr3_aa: CASSSGTALNVGYTF
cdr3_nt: TGTGCCAGTAGCTCCGGGACAGCGTTGAACGTTGGCTACACCTTC

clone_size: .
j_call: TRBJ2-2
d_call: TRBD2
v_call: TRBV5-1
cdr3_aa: CASSLAPSGEAGELFF
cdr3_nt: TGCGCCAGCAGCTTGGCACCTAGCGGGGAAGCCGGGGAGCTGTTTTTT

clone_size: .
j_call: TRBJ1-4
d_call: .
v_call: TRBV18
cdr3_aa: CASSRDTEENEKLFF
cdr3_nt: TGTGCCAGCTCACGGGACACAGAGGAGAATGAAAAACTGTTTTTT

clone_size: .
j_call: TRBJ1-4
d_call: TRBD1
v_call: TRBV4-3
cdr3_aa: CASSQDPPGGAQEKLFF
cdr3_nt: TGCGCCAGCAGCCAAGATCCGCCAGGGGGCGCACAAGAAAAACTGTTTTTT

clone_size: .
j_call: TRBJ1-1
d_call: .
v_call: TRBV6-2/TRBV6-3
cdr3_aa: CASSYLSEAFF
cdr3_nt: TGTGCCAGCAGTTACTTATCCGAAGCTTTCTTT

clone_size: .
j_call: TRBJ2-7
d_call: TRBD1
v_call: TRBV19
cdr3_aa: CASSIQAGGPYEQYF
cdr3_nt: TGTGCCAGTAGTATCCAGGCAGGGGGACCCTACGAGCAGTACTTC

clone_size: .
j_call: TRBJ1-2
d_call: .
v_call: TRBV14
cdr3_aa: CASSQDGAAGYTF
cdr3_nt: TGTGCCAGCAGCCAAGATGGAGCAGCTGGCTACACCTTC

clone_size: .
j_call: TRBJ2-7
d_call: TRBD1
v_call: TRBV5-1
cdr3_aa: CASSSTGQATYEQYF
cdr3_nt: TGCGCCAGCAGCTCGACGGGACAGGCAACCTACGAGCAGTACTTC

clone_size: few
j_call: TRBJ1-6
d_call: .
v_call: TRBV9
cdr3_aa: CASSVNSRGGSPLHF
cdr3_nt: TGTGCCAGCAGCGTAAATAGCAGGGGTGGTTCACCCCTCCACTTT

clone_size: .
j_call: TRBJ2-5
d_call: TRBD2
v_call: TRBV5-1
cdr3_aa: CASSFGGSQETQYF
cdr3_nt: TGCGCCAGCAGCTTCGGGGGGTCCCAAGAGACCCAGTACTTC

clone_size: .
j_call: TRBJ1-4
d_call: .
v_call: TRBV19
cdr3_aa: CASSPARIKTTNEKLFF
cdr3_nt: TGTGCCAGTAGTCCCGCCAGAATTAAAACAACTAATGAAAAACTGTTTTTT

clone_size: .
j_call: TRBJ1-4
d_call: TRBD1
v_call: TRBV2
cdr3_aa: CASSGQGSLNEKLFF
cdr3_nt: TGTGCCAGCAGTGGACAGGGGTCCCTTAATGAAAAACTGTTTTTT

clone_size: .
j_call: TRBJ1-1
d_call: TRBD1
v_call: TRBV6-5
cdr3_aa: CASSYSTGVPEAFF
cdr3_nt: TGTGCCAGCAGTTACTCTACAGGGGTTCCTGAAGCTTTCTTT

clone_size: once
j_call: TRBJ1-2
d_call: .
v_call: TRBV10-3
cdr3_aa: CAISEGGQISYGYTF
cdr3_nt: TGTGCCATCAGTGAGGGCGGACAGATAAGCTATGGCTACACCTTC

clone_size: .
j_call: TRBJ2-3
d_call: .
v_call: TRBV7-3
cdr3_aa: CASSSVGGITDTQYF
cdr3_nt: TGTGCCAGCAGCTCCGTTGGGGGCATTACAGATACGCAGTATTTT

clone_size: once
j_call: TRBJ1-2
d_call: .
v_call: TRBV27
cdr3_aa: CASSFVPRFKGSGYTF
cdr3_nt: TGTGCCAGCAGTTTTGTGCCTAGGTTTAAAGGAAGTGGCTACACCTTC

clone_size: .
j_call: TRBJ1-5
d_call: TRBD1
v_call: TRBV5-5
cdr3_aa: CASSETGGYSNQPQHF
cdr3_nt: TGTGCCAGCAGCGAGACAGGGGGATATAGCAATCAGCCCCAGCATTTT

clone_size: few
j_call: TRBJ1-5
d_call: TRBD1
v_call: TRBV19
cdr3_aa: CASSSDRDQPQHF
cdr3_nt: TGTGCCAGTAGTTCGGACAGGGATCAGCCCCAGCATTTT

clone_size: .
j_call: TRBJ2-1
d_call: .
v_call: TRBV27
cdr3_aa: CASSLSVGSSYNEQFF
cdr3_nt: TGTGCCAGCAGTTTATCGGTCGGGAGCTCCTACAATGAGCAGTTCTTC

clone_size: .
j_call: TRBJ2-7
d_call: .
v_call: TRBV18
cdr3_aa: CASSPTVTKYEQYF
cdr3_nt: TGTGCCAGCTCACCAACAGTCACAAAATACGAGCAGTACTTC

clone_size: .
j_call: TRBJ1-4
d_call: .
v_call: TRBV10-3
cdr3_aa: CAIRSDSGGGKLFF
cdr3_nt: TGTGCCATCAGATCGGACAGCGGGGGAGGAAAACTGTTTTTT

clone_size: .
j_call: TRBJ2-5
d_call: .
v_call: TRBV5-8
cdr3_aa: CATLTLWETQYF
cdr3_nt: TGTGCCACCCTGACTCTTTGGGAGACCCAGTACTTC

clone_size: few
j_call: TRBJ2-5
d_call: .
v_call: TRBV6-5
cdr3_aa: CASSYPDRQRATQYF
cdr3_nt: TGTGCCAGCAGTTACCCGGACAGACAAAGGGCGACCCAGTACTTC

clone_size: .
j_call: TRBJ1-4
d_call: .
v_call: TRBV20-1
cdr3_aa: CSASGGGGEKLFF
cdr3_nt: TGCAGTGCTAGTGGGGGAGGAGGAGAAAAACTGTTTTTT

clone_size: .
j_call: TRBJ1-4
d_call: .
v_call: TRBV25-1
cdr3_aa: CASSQGFNEKLFF
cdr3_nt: TGTGCCAGCAGTCAGGGCTTTAATGAAAAACTGTTTTTT

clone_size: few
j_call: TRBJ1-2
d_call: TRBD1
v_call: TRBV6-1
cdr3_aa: CASSEANFGAGGFYGYTF
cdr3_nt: TGTGCCAGCAGTGAAGCGAACTTTGGGGCAGGGGGGTTCTATGGCTACACCTTC

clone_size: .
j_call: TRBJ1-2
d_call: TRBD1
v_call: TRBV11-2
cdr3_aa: CASSNYRGYGYTF
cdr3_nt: TGTGCCAGCAGCAACTACAGGGGGTATGGCTACACCTTC

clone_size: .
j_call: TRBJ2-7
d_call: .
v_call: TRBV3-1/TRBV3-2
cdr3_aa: CASSQEFADSYHAYEQYF
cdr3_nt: TGTGCCAGCAGCCAAGAATTCGCTGACAGCTACCACGCCTACGAGCAGTACTTC

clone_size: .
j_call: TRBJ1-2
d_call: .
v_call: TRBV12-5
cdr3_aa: CASGWTGGYGYTF
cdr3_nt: TGTGCTAGTGGTTGGACTGGAGGGTATGGCTACACCTTC

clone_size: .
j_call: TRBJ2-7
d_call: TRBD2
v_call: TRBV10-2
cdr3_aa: CASSFERGPSYEQYF
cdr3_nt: TGCGCCAGCAGTTTTGAGCGGGGGCCCTCCTACGAGCAGTACTTC

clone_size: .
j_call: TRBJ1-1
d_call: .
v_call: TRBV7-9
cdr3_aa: CASSFVRSETENTEAFF
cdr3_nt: TGTGCCAGCAGCTTTGTCCGCTCCGAGACAGAGAACACTGAAGCTTTCTTT

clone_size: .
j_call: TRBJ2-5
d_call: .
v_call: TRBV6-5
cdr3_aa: CASRKGGALEETQYF
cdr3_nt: TGTGCCAGCAGAAAAGGGGGGGCCTTGGAGGAGACCCAGTACTTC

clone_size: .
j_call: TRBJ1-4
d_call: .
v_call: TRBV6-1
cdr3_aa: CASSEGQARDEKLFF
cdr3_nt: TGTGCCAGCAGTGAAGGGCAGGCAAGAGATGAAAAACTGTTTTTT

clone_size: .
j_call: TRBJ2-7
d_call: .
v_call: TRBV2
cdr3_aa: CASSEMGLEQYF
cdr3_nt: TGTGCCAGCAGTGAAATGGGGCTCGAGCAGTACTTC

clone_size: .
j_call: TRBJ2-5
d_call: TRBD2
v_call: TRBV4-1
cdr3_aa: CASSFHPSGEDQETQYF
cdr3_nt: TGCGCCAGCAGCTTCCATCCTAGCGGGGAAGATCAAGAGACCCAGTACTTC

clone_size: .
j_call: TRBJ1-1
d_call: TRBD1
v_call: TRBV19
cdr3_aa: CASSRQGVANTEAFF
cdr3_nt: TGTGCCAGTAGTCGGCAGGGGGTGGCGAACACTGAAGCTTTCTTT

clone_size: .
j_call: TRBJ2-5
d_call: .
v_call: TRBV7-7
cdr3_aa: CASSSRAGVEETQYF
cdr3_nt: TGTGCTAGCAGCTCCCGGGCAGGGGTAGAAGAGACCCAGTACTTC

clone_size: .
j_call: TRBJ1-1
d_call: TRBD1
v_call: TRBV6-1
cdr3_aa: CASSADRGIMNTEAFF
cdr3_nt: TGTGCCAGCAGTGCCGACAGGGGGATCATGAACACTGAAGCTTTCTTT